Listed below are T cell receptor beta chains from one sample, sequenced in a study of T cell responses to AZD1222 COVID-19 vaccine. Sequenced by immunoSEQ multiplex PCR; TCRdb stores in-frame clones only, minus some. The table records over 100,000 clones, approximately 94% of them present only once. The sample was peripheral blood, taken on day 0 of AZD1222 vaccination. All receptors derive from an adult in good health. The conserved cysteine and the conserved F or W are not part of the CDR3 here.

>9|TRBJ2-7|TRBV7-9
ASGANYEQY
>11|TRBJ1-2|TRBV20-1
SASVGTNYGYT
>12|TRBJ2-7|TRBV2
ASSGGLGGNEQY
>13|TRBJ2-7|TRBV23-1
ASIARDASSYEQY
>14|TRBJ1-5|TRBV6-2/TRBV6-3
ASSSEGRLGNQPQH
>10|TRBJ1-1|TRBV6-5
ASRGRGTEAF
>22|TRBJ2-1|TRBV29-1
SVEGRKDGASGRAARGPYNEQF
>11|TRBJ2-7|TRBV21-1
ASSNGHPYEQY
>13|TRBJ1-1|TRBV18
ASSQERTGSTEAF
>11|TRBJ1-2|TRBV12-3/TRBV12-4
ASSLAANYGYT
>13|TRBJ2-1|TRBV19
ASSTGQGILNEQF
>13|TRBJ2-2|TRBV19
ASSMGVMNTGELF
>13|TRBJ2-3|TRBV5-4
ASSGQVGGLDTQY
>11|TRBJ2-1|TRBV6-5
ASRGQGASEQF
>15|TRBJ2-7|TRBV9
ASSVAGGTSGRYEQY
>11|TRBJ1-3|TRBV30
AWGGQTGNTIY
>11|TRBJ2-3|TRBV4-2
ASSPPKTDTQY
>14|TRBJ2-7|TRBV18
ASSPPAQRELYEQY
>11|TRBJ2-1|TRBV30
AWSEGGYNEQF
>11|TRBJ1-4|TRBV9
ASSVGPNEKLF
>12|TRBJ1-1|TRBV19
ASSTTRWNTEAF
>15|TRBJ2-1|TRBV7-9
ASSPGTSGGRNNEQF
>13|TRBJ2-7|TRBV6-1
ASSDRDRVYWEQY
>12|TRBJ1-2|TRBV4-1
ASSQDRRDYGYT
>13|TRBJ2-1|TRBV19
ASSASGRAHNEQF
>12|TRBJ1-2|TRBV7-8
ASRASEFVGGYT
>12|TRBJ2-2|TRBV9
ASSVADRTGELF
>12|TRBJ1-6|TRBV27
ASRSDRVNSPLH
>11|TRBJ2-7|TRBV5-6
ASSLPLSYEQY
>14|TRBJ1-3|TRBV5-1
ASSLAGHVSGNTIY
>11|TRBJ2-2|TRBV19
ASSPQGAGELF
>13|TRBJ2-1|TRBV9
ASSQFWDRPNEQF
>13|TRBJ2-7|TRBV4-3
ASSQDWGQTREQY
>9|TRBJ1-1|TRBV19
ASSRRTEAF
>12|TRBJ2-3|TRBV19
ASSGLGGTDTQY
>11|TRBJ1-2|TRBV2
ASSPGQGLRYT
>13|TRBJ1-2|TRBV28
ASSLTGGDYYGYT
>12|TRBJ2-1|TRBV20-1
SASWSGTYNEQF
>10|TRBJ1-1|TRBV6-2/TRBV6-3
ASSQYTPGQV
>12|TRBJ1-1|TRBV5-1
ASSLGAMNTEAF
>14|TRBJ1-1|TRBV7-9
ASSLAGTGSNTEAF
>13|TRBJ1-1|TRBV2
ASTGEGTLNTEAF
>12|TRBJ2-3|TRBV4-3
ASSPGEGTDTQY
>12|TRBJ2-7|TRBV5-1
ASSLAERQDMRY
>14|TRBJ2-1|TRBV7-3
ASSLTGSRGRNEQF
>9|TRBJ2-7|TRBV2
ASTRGLEQY
>11|TRBJ2-7|TRBV30
AWNREIGGEQY
>13|TRBJ2-7|TRBV30
AWSDGPRETVEQY
>13|TRBJ2-1|TRBV6-5
ASSYRRQSYNEQF
>12|TRBJ1-4|TRBV6-6
ASSYGTVNEKLF
>11|TRBJ1-4|TRBV20-1
SAIEGPNEKLF
>10|TRBJ1-2|TRBV28
ASSITQGSYT
>14|TRBJ1-1|TRBV30
AWSPRLRGHGTEAF